This T cell receptor (beta chain) derives from a study of blood T cell repertoires in COVID-19. Study-wide context: The United States, Italy and Spain provided the acute and convalescent COVID-19 samples. From T cells, B-cell-depleted T cells, or PBMCs came the material, which was cDNA or gDNA.

Generated by immunoSEQ multiplex PCR, the TCRdb table keeps only in-frame clones and is missing some. The data contain under 90,000 clones, roughly 87% of them singletons. The CDR3 totals 16 residues. V was clipped by 0 bases and J by 0 bases, with 9 bases between them. CDR1 and CDR2 from the germline V gene are MDHEN and SYDVKM. This chain joins TRBV28 and TRBJ1-5; D gene uncertain. This sequence originates from a woman aged 45-65 years with COVID-19, enrolled during active disease. Sequencing input: peripheral blood. The CDR3 loop reads CASSLWRTFSNQPQHF. CDR3 sequence (DNA): TGTGCCAGCAGTTTATGGCGTACGTTTAGCAATCAGCCCCAGCATTTT.